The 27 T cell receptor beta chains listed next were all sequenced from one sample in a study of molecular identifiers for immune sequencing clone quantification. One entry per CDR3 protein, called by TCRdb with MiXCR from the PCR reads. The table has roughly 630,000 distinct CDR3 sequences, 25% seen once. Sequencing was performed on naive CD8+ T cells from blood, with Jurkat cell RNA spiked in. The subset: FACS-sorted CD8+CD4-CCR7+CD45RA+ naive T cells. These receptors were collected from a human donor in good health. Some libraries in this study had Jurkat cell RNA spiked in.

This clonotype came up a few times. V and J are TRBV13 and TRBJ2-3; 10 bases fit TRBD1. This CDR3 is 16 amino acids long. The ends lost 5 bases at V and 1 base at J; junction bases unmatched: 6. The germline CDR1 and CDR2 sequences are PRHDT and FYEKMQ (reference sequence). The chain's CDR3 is CASSRPGTGGTDTQYF. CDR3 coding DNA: TGTGCCAGCAGCCGTCCCGGGACAGGGGGCACAGATACGCAGTATTTT.

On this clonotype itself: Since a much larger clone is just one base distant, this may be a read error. CDR3 bases: TGTGCCAGCGGCGCAACGACAGGTACCGATGAGACCCTGTACTTC. Translation: CASGATTGTDETLYF. The V and J genes are TRBV11-2 and TRBJ2-5, with D possibly being TRBD1 (6 bases). Germline assignment: CDR1 SGHAT and CDR2 FQNNGV. The CDR3 runs to 15 residues.

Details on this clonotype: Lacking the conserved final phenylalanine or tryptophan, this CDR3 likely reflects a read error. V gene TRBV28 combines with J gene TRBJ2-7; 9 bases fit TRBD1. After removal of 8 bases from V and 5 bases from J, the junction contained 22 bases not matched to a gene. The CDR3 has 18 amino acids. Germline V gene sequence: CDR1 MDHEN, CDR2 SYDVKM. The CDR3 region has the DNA TGTGCCAGCTCCTTCCGGACAGGGGCCCTACCACTACCTAACGAGCAGTACTCC. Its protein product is CASSFRTGALPLPNEQYS.

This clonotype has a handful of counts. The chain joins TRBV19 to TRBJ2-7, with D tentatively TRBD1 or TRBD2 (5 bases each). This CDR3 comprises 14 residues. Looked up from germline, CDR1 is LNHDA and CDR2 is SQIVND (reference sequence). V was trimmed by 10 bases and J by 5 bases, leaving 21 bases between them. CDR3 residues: CATKAWGSENEQYF. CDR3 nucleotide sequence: TGTGCCACCAAAGCCTGGGGGAGTGAAAACGAGCAGTACTTC.

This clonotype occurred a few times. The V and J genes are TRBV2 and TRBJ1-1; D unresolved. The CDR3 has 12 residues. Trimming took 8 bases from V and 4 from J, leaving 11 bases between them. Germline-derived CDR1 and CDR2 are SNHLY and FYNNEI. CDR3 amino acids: CASLGFFTEAFF. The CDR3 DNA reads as TGTGCCAGCCTGGGTTTCTTCACTGAAGCTTTCTTT.

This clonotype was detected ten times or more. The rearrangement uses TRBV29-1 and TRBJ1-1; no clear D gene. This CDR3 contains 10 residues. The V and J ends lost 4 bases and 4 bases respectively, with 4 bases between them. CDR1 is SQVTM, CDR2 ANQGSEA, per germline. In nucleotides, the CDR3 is TGCAGCGTTGTGGTCACTGAAGCTTTCTTT. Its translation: CSVVVTEAFF.

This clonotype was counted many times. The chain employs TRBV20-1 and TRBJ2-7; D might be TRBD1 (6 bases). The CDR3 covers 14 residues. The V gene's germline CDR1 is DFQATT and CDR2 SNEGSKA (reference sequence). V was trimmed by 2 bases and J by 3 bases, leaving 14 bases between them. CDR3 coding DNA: TGCAGTGCTAGAATCCGGGACATTGACTACGAGCAGTACTTC. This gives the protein CSARIRDIDYEQYF.

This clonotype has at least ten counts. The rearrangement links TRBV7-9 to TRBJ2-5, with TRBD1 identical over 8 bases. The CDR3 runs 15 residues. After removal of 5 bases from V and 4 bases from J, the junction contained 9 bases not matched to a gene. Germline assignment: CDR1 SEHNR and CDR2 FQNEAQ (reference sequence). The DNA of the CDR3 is TGTGCCAGCAGCACCACGGACAGGGCGGCAGAGACCCAGTACTTC. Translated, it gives CASSTTDRAAETQYF.

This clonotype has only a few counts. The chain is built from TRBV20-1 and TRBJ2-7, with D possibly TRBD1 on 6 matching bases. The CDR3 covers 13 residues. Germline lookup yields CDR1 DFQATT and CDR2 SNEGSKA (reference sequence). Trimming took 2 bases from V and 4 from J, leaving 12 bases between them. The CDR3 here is CSARSPGDYEQYF. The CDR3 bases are TGCAGTGCTAGATCCCCAGGGGATTACGAGCAGTACTTC.

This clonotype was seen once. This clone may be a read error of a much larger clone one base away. This CDR3 is CASRLSWSNQPQHF. The CDR3 bases are TGTGCCAGCAGGCTTTCGTGGTCCAATCAGCCCCAGCATTTT. This rearrangement joins TRBV27 to TRBJ1-5; D is unclear. The V gene lost 6 bases and the J gene lost 3 bases, with 12 bases spanning the gap. From germline, CDR1 is MNHEY and CDR2 SMNVEV (reference sequence). This CDR3 spans 14 amino acids.

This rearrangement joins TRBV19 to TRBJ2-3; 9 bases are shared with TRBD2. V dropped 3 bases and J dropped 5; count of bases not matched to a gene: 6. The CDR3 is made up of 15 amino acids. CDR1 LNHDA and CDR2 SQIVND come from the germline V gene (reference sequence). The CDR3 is CASSIGGGALDTQYF. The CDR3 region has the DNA TGTGCCAGTAGTATCGGCGGGGGGGCTTTAGATACGCAGTATTTT. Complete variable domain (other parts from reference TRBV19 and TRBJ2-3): DGGITQSPKYLFRKEGQNVTLSCEQNLNHDAMYWYRQDPGQGLRLIYYSQIVNDFQKGDIAEGYSVSREKKESFPLTVTSAQKNPTAFYLCASSIGGGALDTQYFGPGTRLTVL.

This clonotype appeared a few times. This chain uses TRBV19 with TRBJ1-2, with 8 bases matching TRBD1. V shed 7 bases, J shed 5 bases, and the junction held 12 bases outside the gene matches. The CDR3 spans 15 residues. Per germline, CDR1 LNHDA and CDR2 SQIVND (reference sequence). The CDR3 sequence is CASILSSGTGYGYTF. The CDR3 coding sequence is TGTGCCAGTATTCTTTCATCCGGGACAGGTTATGGCTACACCTTC.

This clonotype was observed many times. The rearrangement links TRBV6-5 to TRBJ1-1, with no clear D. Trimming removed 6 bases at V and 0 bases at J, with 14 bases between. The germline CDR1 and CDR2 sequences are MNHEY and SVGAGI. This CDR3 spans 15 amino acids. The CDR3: CASSPTNYMNTEAFF. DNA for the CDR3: TGTGCCAGCAGCCCGACAAACTACATGAACACTGAAGCTTTCTTT.

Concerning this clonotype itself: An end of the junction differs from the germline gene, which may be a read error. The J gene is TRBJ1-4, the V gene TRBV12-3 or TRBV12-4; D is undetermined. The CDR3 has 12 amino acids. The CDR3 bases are TGTCCCAGCAGTCCGAATGAAGAAAAACTGTCTTTT. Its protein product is CPSSPNEEKLSF.

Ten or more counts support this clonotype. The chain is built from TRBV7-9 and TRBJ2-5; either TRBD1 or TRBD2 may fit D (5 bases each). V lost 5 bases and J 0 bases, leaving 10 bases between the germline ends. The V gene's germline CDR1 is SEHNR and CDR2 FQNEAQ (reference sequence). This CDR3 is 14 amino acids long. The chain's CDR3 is CASSQGPNQETQYF. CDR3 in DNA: TGTGCCAGCAGCCAGGGACCGAACCAAGAGACCCAGTACTTC.

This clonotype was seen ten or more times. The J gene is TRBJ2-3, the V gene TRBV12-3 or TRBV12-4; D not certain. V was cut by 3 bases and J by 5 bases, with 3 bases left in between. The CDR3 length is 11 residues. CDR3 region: CASSLEDTQYF. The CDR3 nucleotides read TGTGCCAGCAGTTTGGAAGATACGCAGTATTTT.

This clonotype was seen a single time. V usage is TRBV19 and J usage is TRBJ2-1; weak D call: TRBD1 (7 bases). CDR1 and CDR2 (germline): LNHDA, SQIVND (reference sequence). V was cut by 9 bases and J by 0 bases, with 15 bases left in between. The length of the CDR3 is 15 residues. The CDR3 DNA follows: TGTGCCAGCAACCCAGGGGGGAGCTCCTACAATGAGCAGTTCTTC. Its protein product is CASNPGGSSYNEQFF.

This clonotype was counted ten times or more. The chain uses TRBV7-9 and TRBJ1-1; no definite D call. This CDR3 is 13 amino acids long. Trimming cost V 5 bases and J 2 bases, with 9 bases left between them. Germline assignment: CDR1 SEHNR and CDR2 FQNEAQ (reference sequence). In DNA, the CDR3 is TGTGCCAGCAGCCTACAGAGAAACACTGAAGCTTTCTTT. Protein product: CASSLQRNTEAFF. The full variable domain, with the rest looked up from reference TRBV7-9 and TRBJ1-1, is DTGVSQNPRHKITKRGQNVTFRCDPISEHNRLYWYRQTLGQGPEFLTYFQNEAQLEKSRLLSDRFSAERPKGSFSTLEIQRTEQGDSAMYLCASSLQRNTEAFFGQGTRLTVV.

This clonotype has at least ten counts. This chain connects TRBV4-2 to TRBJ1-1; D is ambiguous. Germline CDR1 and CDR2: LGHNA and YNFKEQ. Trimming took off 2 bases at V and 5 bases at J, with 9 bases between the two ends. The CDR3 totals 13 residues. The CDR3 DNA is TGTGCCAGCAGCCAATACCCCAGAACTGAAGCTTTCTTT. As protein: CASSQYPRTEAFF.

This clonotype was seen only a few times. The CDR3 DNA sequence: TGTGCCAGCAGCCAGGAACCCGAGGGGGCGCGAATCCATACTGAAGCTTTCTTT. It codes for CASSQEPEGARIHTEAFF. V and J are TRBV9 and TRBJ1-1; TRBD1 matches at 7 bases. The CDR3 sequence is 18 residues long. V was clipped by 4 bases and J by 5 bases; unmatched bases: 20. Per the germline V gene, CDR1 is SGDLS and CDR2 is YYNGEE.

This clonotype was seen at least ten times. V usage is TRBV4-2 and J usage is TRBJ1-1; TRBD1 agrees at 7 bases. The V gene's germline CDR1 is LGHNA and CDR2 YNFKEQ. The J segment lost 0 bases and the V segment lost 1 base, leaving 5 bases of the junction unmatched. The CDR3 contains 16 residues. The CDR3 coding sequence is TGTGCCAGCAGCCAAGGGACAGGCGCTTTGAACACTGAAGCTTTCTTT. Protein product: CASSQGTGALNTEAFF.

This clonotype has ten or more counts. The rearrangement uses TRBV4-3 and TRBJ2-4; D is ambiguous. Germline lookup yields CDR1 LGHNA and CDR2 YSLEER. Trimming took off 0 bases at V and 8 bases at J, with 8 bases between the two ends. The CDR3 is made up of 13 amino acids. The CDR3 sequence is CASSQDASHIQYF. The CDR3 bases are TGCGCCAGCAGCCAAGACGCCAGTCACATTCAGTACTTC.

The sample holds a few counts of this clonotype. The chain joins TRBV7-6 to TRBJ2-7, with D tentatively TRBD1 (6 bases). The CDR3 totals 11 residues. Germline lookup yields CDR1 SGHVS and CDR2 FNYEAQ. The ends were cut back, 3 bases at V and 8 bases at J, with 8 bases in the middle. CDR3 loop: CASSLTGQQYF. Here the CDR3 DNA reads TGTGCCAGCAGCTTGACAGGACAGCAGTACTTC.

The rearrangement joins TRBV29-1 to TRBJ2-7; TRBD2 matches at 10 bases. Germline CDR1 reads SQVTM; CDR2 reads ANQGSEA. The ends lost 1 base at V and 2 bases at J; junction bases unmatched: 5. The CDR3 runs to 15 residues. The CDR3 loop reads CSVEGTSGIPYEQYF. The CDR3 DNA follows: TGCAGCGTTGAAGGGACTAGCGGTATCCCCTACGAGCAGTACTTC.

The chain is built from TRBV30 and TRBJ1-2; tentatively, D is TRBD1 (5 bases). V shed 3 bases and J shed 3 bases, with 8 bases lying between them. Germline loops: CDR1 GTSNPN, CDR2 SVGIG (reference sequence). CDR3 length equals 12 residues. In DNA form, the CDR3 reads TGTGCCTGGAGGGGCAGGGACTATGGCTACACCTTC. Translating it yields CAWRGRDYGYTF.

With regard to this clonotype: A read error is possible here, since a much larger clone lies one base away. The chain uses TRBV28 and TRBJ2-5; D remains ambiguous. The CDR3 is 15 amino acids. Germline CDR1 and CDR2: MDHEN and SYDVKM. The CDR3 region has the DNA TGTGCCAGCAGTTTAAGGCAGAGAAACCAAGGGACCCAGTACTTC. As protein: CASSLRQRNQGTQYF. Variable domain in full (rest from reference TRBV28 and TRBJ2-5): DVKVTQSSRYLVKRTGEKVFLECVQDMDHENMFWYRQDPGLGLRLIYFSYDVKMKEKGDIPEGYSVSREKKERFSLILESASTNQTSMYLCASSLRQRNQGTQYFGPGTRLLVL.

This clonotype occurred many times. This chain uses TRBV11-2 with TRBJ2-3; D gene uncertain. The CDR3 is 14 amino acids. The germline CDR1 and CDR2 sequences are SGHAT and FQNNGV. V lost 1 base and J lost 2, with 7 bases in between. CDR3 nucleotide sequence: TGTGCCAGCAGCTTAGTCGGAGACACAGATACGCAGTATTTT. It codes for CASSLVGDTDTQYF.